These 27 T cell receptor beta chains share one sample of origin, sequenced in a study of T cells in localized non-small cell lung cancer. Clones were read by immunoSEQ multiplex PCR, and TCRdb kept only the in-frame ones, dropping some. The repertoire includes about 26,000 clones, over 75% of them detected once, and 9.5% to 10% sits in the top ten. Source: peripheral blood, taken before any cancer treatment. The receptors here all came from a man aged 40 to 75 with stage III squamous cell lung carcinoma.

This chain uses TRBV6-5 with TRBJ2-2; D is unclear. Germline V gene sequence: CDR1 MNHEY, CDR2 SVGAGI. CDR3 length: 15 amino acids. Between the trimmed V and J ends, which lost 2 bases and 0 bases, there was a span of 7 bases. CDR3 in amino acids: CASSYSQPNTGELFF. Here the CDR3 DNA reads TGTGCCAGCAGTTACAGTCAGCCGAACACCGGGGAGCTGTTTTTT.

The rearrangement links TRBV27 to TRBJ2-5; 10 nucleotides match TRBD2. This CDR3 has 19 amino acids. The germline gives CDR1 MNHEY, CDR2 SMNVEV (reference sequence). The junction had 17 bases not matched to a gene; V was cut back by 5 bases and J by 2 bases. CDR3 protein: CASSPTPASGRRRQETQYF. In nucleotides, the CDR3 is TGTGCCAGCAGTCCTACCCCGGCTAGCGGGAGACGTCGGCAAGAGACCCAGTACTTC.

This sequence joins TRBV7-3 and TRBJ1-1; D not resolved. Germline lookup yields CDR1 SGHTA and CDR2 FQGTGA. CDR3 length: 14 amino acids. V gave up 1 base and J gave up 3 bases, with 9 bases separating them. The CDR3 DNA sequence: TGTGCCAGCAGCTTAAACGGTAGGGACACTGAAGCTTTCTTT. This codes for CASSLNGRDTEAFF.

The chain employs TRBV7-3 and TRBJ1-1; no definite D call. With 5 bases removed from V and 2 bases from J, the gap between germline ends came to 12 bases. The length of the CDR3 is 14 residues. Germline values: CDR1 SGHTA, CDR2 FQGTGA. Here the CDR3 DNA reads TGTGCCAGCAGCCGGGATAAGTCTAACACTGAAGCTTTCTTT. Its protein is CASSRDKSNTEAFF.

V is TRBV11-2 and J is TRBJ2-7; 10 nucleotides line up with TRBD2. Germline-derived CDR1 and CDR2 are SGHAT and FQNNGV. Trimming at V came to 0 bases and at J to 1 base, leaving 3 bases not matched to a gene. The CDR3 sequence is 16 residues long. The CDR3 here is CASSLDPGLASYEQYV. CDR3 bases: TGTGCCAGCAGCTTAGACCCGGGACTAGCGTCCTACGAGCAGTACGTC.

The CDR3 is CASSLVGSQETQYF. The CDR3 coding sequence is TGCGCCAGCAGCTTGGTTGGGTCCCAAGAGACCCAGTACTTC. The gene calls are TRBV5-1 and TRBJ2-5; D remains unclear. Trimming took off 0 bases at V and 1 base at J, with 7 bases between the two ends. The length of the CDR3 is 14 residues. Germline V CDR1 and CDR2: SGHRS, YFSETQ.

The CDR3 DNA reads TGTGCCAGCAGCTTAAGCCGGGCCGGGGAGCTGTTTTTT. Encoded protein: CASSLSRAGELFF. The chain recombines TRBV11-3 with TRBJ2-2; D is unclear. CDR1 is SGHNT and CDR2 is YENEEA in the germline V gene. The CDR3 consists of 13 residues. Trimming shortened V by 2 bases and J by 6 bases, and 7 bases separated the two germline ends.

V and J are TRBV9 and TRBJ1-5; unclear D gene. The length of the CDR3 is 15 residues. CDR1 and CDR2 from the germline V gene are SGDLS and YYNGEE. Trimming took 0 bases from V and 3 from J, leaving 10 bases between them. CDR3 sequence: CASSVGNSINQPQHF. CDR3 nucleotides: TGTGCCAGCAGCGTAGGGAATAGCATCAATCAGCCCCAGCATTTT.

The chain joins TRBV27 to TRBJ2-3; D not certain. The V gene's germline CDR1 is MNHEY and CDR2 SMNVEV (reference sequence). The CDR3 sequence is 15 residues long. V dropped 0 bases and J dropped 8 bases, with 15 bases sitting between them. The CDR3 loop is CASSLSPWQQFTQYF. The CDR3 DNA reads as TGTGCCAGCAGTTTATCCCCATGGCAGCAATTTACGCAGTATTTT.

The CDR3 region has the DNA TGCGCCAGCAGCCCCAGACAGGGCGGCGGGGAGCTGTTTTTT. Encoded protein: CASSPRQGGGELFF. The chain carries TRBV4-1 and TRBJ2-2, with 7 bases aligning to TRBD1. J gave up 7 bases and V 4 bases, and 6 bases lay outside the gene matches. This CDR3 has 14 amino acids. Looked up from germline, CDR1 is MGHRA and CDR2 is YSYEKL.

The chain uses TRBV5-1 and TRBJ2-2; 12 bases agree with TRBD2. Germline V lookup: CDR1 SGHRS, CDR2 YFSETQ. J gave up 6 bases and V 4 bases, and 7 bases lay outside the gene matches. The CDR3 has 16 amino acids. CDR3 DNA sequence: TGCGCCAGCAGCCCTAGCGGGAGGGCCATCGCCGGGGAGCTGTTTTTT. Its protein product is CASSPSGRAIAGELFF. Full variable domain (missing parts from reference TRBV5-1 and TRBJ2-2): KAGVTQTPRYLIKTRGQQVTLSCSPISGHRSVSWYQQTPGQGLQFLFEYFSETQRNKGNFPGRFSGRQFSNSRSEMNVSTLELGDSALYLCASSPSGRAIAGELFFGEGSRLTVL.

The gene calls are TRBV5-4 and TRBJ2-2; D not resolved. Trimming took 10 bases from V and 3 from J, leaving 16 bases between them. The CDR3 totals 14 residues. Germline-derived CDR1 and CDR2 are SGHNT and YYREEE (reference sequence). This CDR3 is CALRFQGDTGELFF. The CDR3 DNA reads as TGTGCCCTCAGATTTCAAGGCGACACCGGGGAGCTGTTTTTT.

The rearrangement uses TRBV14 and TRBJ1-3; D possibly corresponds to TRBD1 (5 bases). This CDR3 contains 15 residues. From germline, CDR1 is SGHDN and CDR2 FVKESK. The V end was cut by 0 bases, the J end by 6 bases, with 12 bases between. The chain's CDR3 is CASSQDGRQINTIYF. Here the CDR3 DNA reads TGTGCCAGCAGCCAAGATGGGAGACAGATAAACACCATATATTTT. Based on the CDR3 plus reference TRBV14 and TRBJ1-3, the full variable domain is EAGVTQFPSHSVIEKGQTVTLRCDPISGHDNLYWYRRVMGKEIKFLLHFVKESKQDESGMPNNRFLAERTGGTYSTLKVQPAELEDSGVYFCASSQDGRQINTIYFGEGSWLTVV.

The CDR3 sequence: CAWSLPDRAYNTEAFF. DNA for the CDR3: TGTGCCTGGAGTTTACCGGACAGGGCGTACAACACTGAAGCTTTCTTT. This rearrangement joins TRBV30 to TRBJ1-1; 8 positions agree with TRBD1. The V segment lost 2 bases and the J segment 2 bases; nucleotides outside the gene matches: 10. CDR3 length: 16 amino acids. Germline V CDR1 and CDR2: GTSNPN, SVGIG (reference sequence).

This chain joins TRBV5-1 and TRBJ2-7, with 8 positions matching TRBD2. CDR1 and CDR2 from the germline V gene are SGHRS and YFSETQ. V shed 3 bases, J shed 0 bases, and the junction held 5 bases outside the gene matches. This CDR3 comprises 15 residues. The CDR3: CASSSLGGGSYEQYF. The CDR3 coding sequence is TGCGCCAGCAGCTCCCTCGGGGGGGGCTCCTACGAGCAGTACTTC.

The chain recombines TRBV5-6 with TRBJ1-3; D is perhaps TRBD1 (6 bases). CDR1 and CDR2 from the germline V gene are SGHDT and YYEEEE. V was pared by 4 bases and J by 0 bases, with 11 bases between. CDR3 length: 15 residues. The CDR3 coding sequence is TGTGCCAGCAGCCGGACAGACCTCTCTGGAAACACCATATATTTT. Its translation: CASSRTDLSGNTIYF.

This clone has only a few counts. This sequence joins TRBV7-9 and TRBJ1-5; no clear D gene. The V end lost 5 bases, the J end lost 7 bases, and 9 bases lay between the germline ends. Germline V lookup: CDR1 SEHNR, CDR2 FQNEAQ (reference sequence). This CDR3 contains 12 residues. CDR3 nucleotide sequence: TGTGCCAGCAGCCCAATCATGCAGCCCCAGCATTTT. Its translation is CASSPIMQPQHF.

The V gene is TRBV6-5, the J gene TRBJ1-4; possibly TRBD1 for D (6 bases). The CDR3 contains 15 residues. CDR1 MNHEY and CDR2 SVGAGI come from the germline V gene. Trimming pared 2 bases from V and 7 bases from J, leaving 14 bases between. The CDR3 nucleotides are TGTGCCAGCAGTTACGGGGGCGCGGGTGTTGAAAAACTGTTTTTT. This translates into CASSYGGAGVEKLFF.

J is TRBJ1-3 and V is TRBV6-1; TRBD1 might be the D (6 bases). CDR3 length equals 16 residues. The germline V and J ends were trimmed by 0 bases and 4 bases, with 13 bases remaining between them. Germline V lookup: CDR1 MNHNS, CDR2 SASEGT. CDR3 in DNA: TGTGCCAGCAGTGAAGCGGGGGCGGGCCAGGGAAACACCATATATTTT. Translation gives CASSEAGAGQGNTIYF.

This rearrangement joins TRBV18 to TRBJ2-3; D is possibly TRBD1 (6 bases). The CDR3 loop spans 16 amino acids. The V gene's germline CDR1 is KGHSH and CDR2 LQKENI. Trimming shortened V by 1 base and J by 1 base, and 12 bases separated the two germline ends. CDR3 sequence (DNA): TGTGCCAGCTCACCACGGACAGTTCAGGGCACAGATACGCAGTATTTT. Amino acids: CASSPRTVQGTDTQYF.

This rearrangement joins TRBV13 to TRBJ2-1; TRBD1 agrees at 8 bases. The germline CDR1 and CDR2 sequences are PRHDT and FYEKMQ (reference sequence). V gave up 4 bases and J gave up 4 bases; unmatched junction bases: 9. The CDR3 loop spans 16 amino acids. CDR3 DNA sequence: TGTGCCAGCAGCTCTTCCACAGGGGGTGGGTACAATGAGCAGTTCTTC. Translating gives CASSSSTGGGYNEQFF. Using reference TRBV13 and TRBJ2-1 for the parts outside the CDR3, the full variable domain is AAGVIQSPRHLIKEKRETATLKCYPIPRHDTVYWYQQGPGQDPQFLISFYEKMQSDKGSIPDRFSAQQFSDYHSELNMSSLELGDSALYFCASSSSTGGGYNEQFFGPGTRLTVL.

The rearrangement joins TRBV4-1 to TRBJ2-5, with D unclear. Per the germline V gene, CDR1 is MGHRA and CDR2 is YSYEKL. V lost 1 base to trimming and J lost 2 bases, with 11 bases between them. This CDR3 has 15 residues. The chain's CDR3 is CASSQGAGRQETQYF. DNA of the CDR3: TGCGCCAGCAGCCAAGGGGCAGGTCGTCAAGAGACCCAGTACTTC.

The chain joins TRBV30 to TRBJ1-1; possibly TRBD1 for D (5 bases). Germline-derived CDR1 and CDR2 are GTSNPN and SVGIG (reference sequence). V was clipped by 3 bases and J by 1 base, with 9 bases between them. The CDR3 is 13 residues long. Written as DNA, the CDR3 is TGTGCCTGGAGACTGCAGGGGAACACTGAAGCTTTCTTT. The encoded protein is CAWRLQGNTEAFF.

V and J are TRBV2 and TRBJ2-1; TRBD2 aligns across 11 bases. Germline CDR1 is SNHLY and CDR2 is FYNNEI. V gave up 11 bases and J gave up 7 bases; unmatched junction bases: 10. The CDR3 runs to 14 residues. The CDR3 protein is CAGQIAGGLNEQFF. The CDR3 DNA follows: TGTGCCGGACAAATAGCGGGAGGGTTGAATGAGCAGTTCTTC.

This chain links TRBV28 with TRBJ2-5; 8 bases are shared with TRBD1. Trimming removed 5 bases from V and 2 bases from J; junction bases left unmatched: 4. The CDR3 length is 14 residues. Germline V gene data show CDR1 as MDHEN and CDR2 as SYDVKM. The CDR3 sequence: CASSPRTGQETQYF. CDR3 in DNA: TGTGCCAGCAGTCCCAGGACAGGGCAAGAGACCCAGTACTTC.

The chain couples TRBV2 to TRBJ2-2; no clear D. The CDR3 runs to 14 residues. The V gene's germline CDR1 is SNHLY and CDR2 FYNNEI. The V end was cut by 9 bases, the J end by 0 bases, with 11 bases between. CDR3: CASLVTANTGELFF. CDR3 in DNA: TGTGCCAGTTTGGTAACCGCGAACACCGGGGAGCTGTTTTTT. The entire variable domain, with the rest obtained from reference TRBV2 and TRBJ2-2, is as follows: EPEVTQTPSHQVTQMGQEVILRCVPISNHLYFYWYRQILGQKVEFLVSFYNNEISEKSEIFDDQFSVERPDGSNFTLKIRSTKLEDSAMYFCASLVTANTGELFFGEGSRLTVL.

This clone was picked up a small number of times. V usage is TRBV7-3 and J usage is TRBJ1-6, with D unclear. The CDR3 sequence is 13 residues long. CDR1 is SGHTA, CDR2 FQGTGA, per germline. Trimming took off 5 bases at V and 8 bases at J, with 10 bases between the two ends. The CDR3 region has the DNA TGTGCCAGCAGCCTCGGGGAGTATTCACCCCTCCACTTT. Its protein product is CASSLGEYSPLHF.